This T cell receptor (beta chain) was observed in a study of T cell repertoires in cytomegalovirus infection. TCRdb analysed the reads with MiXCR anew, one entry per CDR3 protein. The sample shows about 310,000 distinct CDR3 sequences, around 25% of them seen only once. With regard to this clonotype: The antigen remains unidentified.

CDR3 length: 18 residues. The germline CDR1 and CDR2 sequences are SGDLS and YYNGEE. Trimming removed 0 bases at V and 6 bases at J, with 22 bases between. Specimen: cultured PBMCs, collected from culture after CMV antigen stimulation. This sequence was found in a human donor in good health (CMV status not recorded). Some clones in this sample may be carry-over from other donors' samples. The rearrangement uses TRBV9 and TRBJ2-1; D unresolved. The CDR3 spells CASSVGVGATTPRNEQFF. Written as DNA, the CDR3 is TGTGCCAGCAGCGTAGGGGTTGGAGCGACAACGCCTCGCAATGAGCAGTTCTTC. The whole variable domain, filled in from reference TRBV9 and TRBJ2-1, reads DSGVTQTPKHLITATGQRVTLRCSPRSGDLSVYWYQQSLDQGLQFLIQYYNGEERAKGNILERFSAQQFPDLHSELNLSSLELGDSALYFCASSVGVGATTPRNEQFFGPGTRLTVL.